This entry is about one T cell receptor (beta chain). Its antigen is not known. The data derive from a study of CD8 T cells in ankylosing spondylitis. Study-wide results and limits: Earlier authors reported some of these motif variants in reactive arthritis synovial fluid and blood. Disease-linked clones had a CD8+ phenotype and relatively low frequency in peripheral blood. Ankylosing spondylitis blood appeared to be characterized by a TCR beta motif of eight highly homologous variants. Significant enrichment of disease-linked clones was reported in matched ankylosing spondylitis synovial fluid.

The ends were cut back, 6 bases at V and 5 bases at J, with 16 bases in the middle. CDR3 size: 15 residues. Germline values: CDR1 MNHNS, CDR2 SASEGT. Quantitative molecular-barcoded 5'-RACE generated the TCR beta libraries. MiXCR, applied by TCRdb to the 5' RACE reads, yields one record per CDR3 protein. This repertoire shows 390,000 or so distinct CDR3 sequences, more than 20% found once; its top ten account for around 17%. This sequence joins TRBV6-1 and TRBJ2-2, with D possibly being TRBD1 (6 bases). This TCR was sampled from a male donor with ankylosing spondylitis. Sequenced material: blood, either unsorted or a sorted T cell fraction (not recorded which). The chain's CDR3 is CASRLAGARTGELFF. The DNA of the CDR3 is TGTGCCAGCAGGCTCGCAGGGGCGAGGACCGGGGAGCTGTTTTTT.